This T cell receptor beta chain was captured in a study of PD-1 blockade in classical Hodgkin lymphoma. TCRdb's table, derived via immunoSEQ multiplex PCR, lists solely in-frame clones and lacks some. The table shows about 20,000 clones, with roughly 65% occurring only once. The time point was: cycle 4 day 1 (C4D1), after about 6 weeks of nivolumab. All patients experienced relapse after autologous stem cell transplantation, and brentuximab vedotin exposure was variable. The receptor's source is a human donor with classical Hodgkin lymphoma. The source was peripheral blood mononuclear cells (PBMCs), collected before the fourth cycle of nivolumab.

CDR3 DNA sequence: TGTGCCAGCAGCCCCTGGGACAGTAATGAAAAACTGTTTTTT. This codes for CASSPWDSNEKLFF. The chain recombines TRBV7-9 with TRBJ1-4; 7 bases map to TRBD1. The CDR3 has 14 residues. V lost 5 bases, J lost 4 bases, and 4 bases stayed unmatched. From germline, CDR1 is SEHNR and CDR2 FQNEAQ (reference sequence).